One sample yielded the 26 T cell receptor beta chains listed below, sequenced in a study of control samples from healthy donors and cancer patients. TCRdb's table, derived via immunoSEQ multiplex PCR, lists solely in-frame clones and lacks some. Here the sample spans 95,000 to 100,000 clones, roughly 89% being singletons. The sequenced sample was blood. The origin of the receptors is a man aged 25 to 40 in good health.

V gene TRBV12-3 or TRBV12-4 combines with J gene TRBJ2-7, with D unresolved. CDR3 length: 13 residues. V dropped 7 bases and J dropped 0 bases, with 10 bases sitting between them. The CDR3 region is CASTTSNSYEQYF. CDR3 coding DNA: TGTGCCAGCACCACTTCCAACTCCTACGAGCAGTACTTC.

The rearrangement joins TRBV30 to TRBJ2-1; TRBD2 might be the D (5 bases). CDR1 is GTSNPN and CDR2 is SVGIG in the germline V gene (reference sequence). This CDR3 contains 13 residues. V lost 2 bases to trimming and J lost 3 bases, with 8 bases between them. The CDR3 spells CAWSRGSYNEQFF. Written as DNA, the CDR3 is TGTGCCTGGAGTCGAGGGAGCTACAATGAGCAGTTCTTC.

The V gene is TRBV19, the J gene TRBJ1-2; 7 bases align to TRBD1. The CDR3 loop spans 15 amino acids. V trimming: 8 bases; J trimming: 2 bases; junction bases outside the gene matches: 11. Per the germline V gene, CDR1 is LNHDA and CDR2 is SQIVND (reference sequence). CDR3 loop: CASWDRVAYNYGYTF. CDR3 coding DNA: TGTGCCAGTTGGGACAGAGTAGCTTACAACTATGGCTACACCTTC.

The rearrangement uses TRBV7-3 and TRBJ1-1; no clear D gene. CDR3 length: 14 residues. V was cut by 0 bases and J by 11 bases, with 16 bases left in between. Germline V gene lookup returns CDR1 SGHTA and CDR2 FQGTGA. The DNA for the CDR3 is TGTGCCAGCAGCTTAACCCCGACGGGAGGAGGGGCTTTCTTT. Residues: CASSLTPTGGGAFF. Together with reference TRBV7-3 and TRBJ1-1, the CDR3 gives the full variable domain: GAGVSQTPSNKVTEKGKYVELRCDPISGHTALYWYRQSLGQGPEFLIYFQGTGAADDSGLPNDRFFAVRPEGSVSTLKIQRTERGDSAVYLCASSLTPTGGGAFFGQGTRLTVV.

V gene TRBV6-5 combines with J gene TRBJ1-1; the D is unclear. CDR1 is MNHEY and CDR2 is SVGAGI in the germline V gene. The ends were cut back, 0 bases at V and 0 bases at J, with 11 bases in the middle. This CDR3 spans 16 amino acids. The CDR3 region has the DNA TGTGCCAGCAGTTACTCGTCGGGAGCATTGAACACTGAAGCTTTCTTT. Its protein is CASSYSSGALNTEAFF.

This chain uses TRBV2 with TRBJ2-7, with 9 bases matching TRBD2. Germline values: CDR1 SNHLY, CDR2 FYNNEI. The CDR3 covers 14 residues. The ends lost 7 bases at V and 0 bases at J; junction bases unmatched: 4. The CDR3: CASKGGGVSYEQYV. The CDR3 bases are TGTGCCAGCAAGGGCGGGGGGGTCTCCTACGAGCAGTACGTC.

This chain joins TRBV7-8 and TRBJ2-7; D gene unclear. CDR1 and CDR2 from the germline V gene are SGHVS and FQNEAQ. Trimming shortened V by 2 bases and J by 2 bases, and 7 bases separated the two germline ends. This CDR3 is 13 amino acids long. CDR3 nucleotides: TGTGCCAGCAGCTTAAACAGAGCCTACGAGCAGTACTTC. Its translation: CASSLNRAYEQYF.

The rearrangement uses TRBV19 and TRBJ1-1; D gene ambiguous. The CDR3 sequence is 15 residues long. Germline assignment: CDR1 LNHDA and CDR2 SQIVND (reference sequence). V was clipped by 5 bases and J by 7 bases, with 20 bases between them. This CDR3 reads CASSPRAGETGEAFF. For the CDR3, the DNA is TGTGCCAGTAGTCCCCGGGCAGGCGAAACGGGTGAAGCTTTCTTT.

The sample holds one count of this clone. The gene calls are TRBV7-2 and TRBJ2-1; 7 bases fit TRBD2. The CDR3 extends over 14 amino acids. Germline V gives CDR1 SGHTA, CDR2 FQGNSA. After removal of 7 bases from V and 6 bases from J, the junction contained 9 bases not matched to a gene. The CDR3 here is CASKVQRGSNEQFF. The CDR3 DNA sequence: TGTGCCAGCAAAGTCCAGCGGGGATCCAATGAGCAGTTCTTC.

The chain carries TRBV18 and TRBJ1-2; unclear D gene. The V gene's germline CDR1 is KGHSH and CDR2 LQKENI. The germline V and J ends were trimmed by 1 base and 8 bases, with 17 bases remaining between them. The CDR3 spans 15 residues. In DNA form, the CDR3 reads TGTGCCAGCTCACCACAGGAGGCCCGGTCGGGAGGCTACACCTTC. Protein product: CASSPQEARSGGYTF.

As concerns this clone: Other DNA sequences from this sample encode an identical CDR3 as well. The V gene is TRBV7-9, the J gene TRBJ2-7, with D unclear. Germline CDR1 reads SEHNR; CDR2 reads FQNEAQ (reference sequence). The CDR3 spans 14 residues. V lost 2 bases to trimming and J lost 0 bases, with 8 bases between them. CDR3 in DNA: TGTGCCAGCAGCTTAAAAGGAGTCTCCTACGAGCAGTACTTC. It translates to CASSLKGVSYEQYF.

CDR3 in amino acids: CASSYVGGKTQYF. The CDR3 bases are TGTGCCAGCAGTTACGTCGGGGGGAAGACCCAGTACTTC. The chain has TRBV6-6 and TRBJ2-5, with 7 bases matching TRBD2. With 2 bases clipped from V and 6 bases from J, the junction kept 3 bases outside the gene matches. Germline V gene data show CDR1 as MNHNY and CDR2 as SVGAGI (reference sequence). CDR3 size: 13 residues.

This chain uses TRBV24-1 with TRBJ2-5; no clear D gene. This CDR3 is built from 14 residues. Germline CDR1 reads KGHDR; CDR2 reads SFDVKD. The V gene lost 3 bases and the J gene lost 5 bases, with 12 bases spanning the gap. DNA of the CDR3: TGTGCCACCAGTGATGCCGTCGCGAGGGAGACCCAGTACTTC. It is translated as CATSDAVARETQYF.

The rearrangement links TRBV2 to TRBJ1-2, with a weak D call TRBD1 (5 bases). Germline assignment: CDR1 SNHLY and CDR2 FYNNEI. With 6 bases removed from V and 7 bases from J, the gap between germline ends came to 15 bases. The CDR3 extends over 13 amino acids. In DNA, the CDR3 is TGTGCCAGCAGATCGGGGGAGGTGGGTGGCTACACCTTC. Residues: CASRSGEVGGYTF.

This chain connects TRBV11-2 to TRBJ1-2, with D maybe TRBD1 (6 bases). Trimming took 4 bases from V and 7 from J, leaving 28 bases between them. In germline, CDR1 is SGHAT, CDR2 FQNNGV. The CDR3 is 18 residues long. Here the CDR3 reads CASSSLTPTRGRRGGYTF. CDR3 DNA: TGTGCCAGCAGCTCCCTGACACCGACCAGGGGACGTCGCGGTGGCTACACCTTC.

The genes are TRBV6-5 and TRBJ1-1; 7 positions agree with TRBD1. The CDR3 is 15 residues long. V shed 6 bases and J 1 base; nucleotides not matched to a gene: 8. The germline V gene encodes CDR1 MNHEY and CDR2 SVGAGI. CDR3 sequence: CASSDPRGPNTEAFF. The CDR3 DNA is TGTGCCAGCAGCGACCCAAGGGGGCCGAACACTGAAGCTTTCTTT.

The chain carries TRBV18 and TRBJ1-1; D perhaps matches TRBD1 (5 bases). This CDR3 spans 13 amino acids. CDR1 is KGHSH and CDR2 is LQKENI in the germline V gene. The V and J ends lost 3 bases and 2 bases respectively, with 7 bases between them. The CDR3 here is CASSPTANTEAFF. DNA for the CDR3: TGTGCCAGCTCACCGACAGCCAACACTGAAGCTTTCTTT.

This rearrangement joins TRBV6-6 to TRBJ2-7, with D possibly called TRBD1 or TRBD2 (5 bases each). The length of the CDR3 is 15 residues. V was clipped by 2 bases and J by 2 bases, with 13 bases between them. CDR1 is MNHNY and CDR2 is SVGAGI in the germline V gene (reference sequence). CDR3 sequence (DNA): TGTGCCAGCAGTTACGTGGGGACGGCTACCTACGAGCAGTACTTC. Its translation is CASSYVGTATYEQYF.

The chain links TRBV4-1 to TRBJ1-6; unclear D gene. The CDR3 runs to 14 residues. V was trimmed by 5 bases and J by 6 bases, leaving 11 bases between them. CDR1 is MGHRA and CDR2 is YSYEKL in the germline V gene. CDR3 sequence reads: CASSGLYGNSPLHF. DNA for the CDR3: TGCGCCAGCAGCGGGCTTTACGGTAATTCACCCCTCCACTTT.

The CDR3 DNA sequence: TGTGCCAGCGAGGACAGGGCTGGGGCCAACGTCCTGACTTTC. Its protein product is CASEDRAGANVLTF. The chain couples TRBV19 to TRBJ2-6, with 8 positions matching TRBD1. The CDR3 totals 14 residues. V shed 9 bases and J 2 bases; nucleotides not matched to a gene: 3. In germline, CDR1 is LNHDA, CDR2 SQIVND (reference sequence).

This chain uses TRBV20-1 with TRBJ1-5, with TRBD1 as a possible D gene (5 bases). The CDR3 consists of 15 residues. Germline V gene lookup returns CDR1 DFQATT and CDR2 SNEGSKA (reference sequence). Trimming took off 3 bases at V and 3 bases at J, with 15 bases between the two ends. The CDR3 loop reads CSASRGPLNNQPQHF. CDR3 coding DNA: TGCAGTGCTAGTAGGGGACCGTTGAACAATCAGCCCCAGCATTTT.

The chain employs TRBV29-1 and TRBJ2-1, with TRBD2 identical over 8 bases. With 7 bases clipped from V and 8 bases from J, the junction kept 13 bases outside the gene matches. The CDR3 runs 14 residues. The germline V gene encodes CDR1 SQVTM and CDR2 ANQGSEA. In DNA form, the CDR3 reads TGCAGCGCCCCTCGGCCGGGGGGGAACTATGAGCAGTTCTTC. Amino acid sequence: CSAPRPGGNYEQFF.

This clone showed up just once. The chain couples TRBV6-6 to TRBJ1-6; TRBD1 aligns across 7 bases. The germline CDR1 and CDR2 sequences are MNHNY and SVGAGI (reference sequence). The CDR3 runs 14 residues. The V gene end was trimmed by 6 bases and the J gene end by 7 bases; junction bases not matched to a gene: 6. The CDR3, as DNA: TGTGCCAGCAGCTCACAGGGGTACAATTCACCCCTCCACTTT. This codes for CASSSQGYNSPLHF.

This clone was recorded only once. The rearrangement joins TRBV11-2 to TRBJ1-4; 10 bases map to TRBD1. J gave up 8 bases and V 6 bases, and 12 bases lay outside the gene matches. Germline CDR1 SGHAT, CDR2 FQNNGV. The CDR3 has 16 residues. In DNA form, the CDR3 reads TGTGCCAGCAGGTCCCGGGACAGGGGTTTAGGGGAAAAACTGTTTTTT. It yields the protein CASRSRDRGLGEKLFF.

CDR3 residues: CASSLRGLYGNQPQHF. As DNA, the CDR3 is TGCGCCAGCAGCTTGCGAGGGCTTTACGGCAATCAGCCCCAGCATTTT. The V and J genes are TRBV5-1 and TRBJ1-5; D not resolved. The CDR3 has 16 residues. CDR1 is SGHRS, CDR2 YFSETQ, per germline. V dropped 1 base and J dropped 2 bases, with 13 bases sitting between them.

V is TRBV5-1 and J is TRBJ1-2; TRBD1 might be the D (6 bases). CDR3 length: 12 amino acids. The ends were cut back, 2 bases at V and 8 bases at J, with 10 bases in the middle. Germline loops: CDR1 SGHRS, CDR2 YFSETQ. The CDR3 sequence is CASSFRQGGYTF. DNA of the CDR3: TGCGCCAGCAGCTTCAGGCAGGGGGGCTACACCTTC.